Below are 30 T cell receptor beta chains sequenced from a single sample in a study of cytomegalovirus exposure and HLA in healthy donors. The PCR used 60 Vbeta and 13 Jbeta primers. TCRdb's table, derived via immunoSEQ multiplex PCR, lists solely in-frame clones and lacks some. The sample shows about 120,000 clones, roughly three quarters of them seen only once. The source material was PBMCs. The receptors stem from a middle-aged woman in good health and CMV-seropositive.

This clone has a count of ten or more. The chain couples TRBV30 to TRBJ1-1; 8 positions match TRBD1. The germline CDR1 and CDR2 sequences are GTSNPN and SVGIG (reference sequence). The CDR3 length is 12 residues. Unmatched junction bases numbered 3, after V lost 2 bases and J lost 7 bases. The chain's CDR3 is CAWSRGQVEAFF. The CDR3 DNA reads TGTGCCTGGAGTCGGGGACAGGTTGAAGCTTTCTTT.

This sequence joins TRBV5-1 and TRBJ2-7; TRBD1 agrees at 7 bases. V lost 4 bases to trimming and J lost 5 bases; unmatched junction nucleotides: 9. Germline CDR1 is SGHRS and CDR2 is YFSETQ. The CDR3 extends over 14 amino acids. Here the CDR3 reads CASSEDRARNEQYF. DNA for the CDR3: TGCGCCAGCAGCGAAGACAGGGCTCGCAACGAGCAGTACTTC.

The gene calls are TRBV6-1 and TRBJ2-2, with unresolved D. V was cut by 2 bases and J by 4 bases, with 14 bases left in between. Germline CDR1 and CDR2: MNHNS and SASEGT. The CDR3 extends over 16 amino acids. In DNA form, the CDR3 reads TGTGCCAGCAGTGAACAACTTCCAGGATCCACCGGGGAGCTGTTTTTT. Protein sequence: CASSEQLPGSTGELFF.

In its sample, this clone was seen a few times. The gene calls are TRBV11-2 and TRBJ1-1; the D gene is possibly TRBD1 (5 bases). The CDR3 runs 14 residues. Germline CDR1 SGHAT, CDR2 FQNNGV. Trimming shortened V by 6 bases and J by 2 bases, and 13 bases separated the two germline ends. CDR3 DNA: TGTGCCAGCAGAGAAGGGGCGTACAACACTGAAGCTTTCTTT. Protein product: CASREGAYNTEAFF. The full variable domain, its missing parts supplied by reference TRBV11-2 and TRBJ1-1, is EAGVAQSPRYKIIEKRQSVAFWCNPISGHATLYWYQQILGQGPKLLIQFQNNGVVDDSQLPKDRFSAERLKGVDSTLKIQPAKLEDSAVYLCASREGAYNTEAFFGQGTRLTVV.

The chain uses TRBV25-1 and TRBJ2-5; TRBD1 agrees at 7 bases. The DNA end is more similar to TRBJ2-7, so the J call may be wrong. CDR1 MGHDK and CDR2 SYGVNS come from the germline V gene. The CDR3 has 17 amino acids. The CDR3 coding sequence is TGTGCCAGCAGTGAATCTGCCGGACAGGATACCTCCTACGAGCAGTACTTC. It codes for CASSESAGQDTSYEQYF.

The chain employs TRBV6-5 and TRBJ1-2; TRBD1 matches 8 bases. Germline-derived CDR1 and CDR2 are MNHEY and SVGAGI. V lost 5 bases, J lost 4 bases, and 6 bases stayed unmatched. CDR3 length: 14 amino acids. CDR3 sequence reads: CASSPRTGLYGYTF. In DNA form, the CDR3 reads TGTGCCAGCAGTCCCCGGACAGGGCTCTATGGCTACACCTTC.

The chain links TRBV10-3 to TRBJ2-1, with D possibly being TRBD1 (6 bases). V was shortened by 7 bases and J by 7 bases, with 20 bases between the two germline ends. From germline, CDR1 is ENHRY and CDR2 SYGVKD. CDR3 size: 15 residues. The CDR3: CAITIGGPTSNEQFF. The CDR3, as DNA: TGTGCCATCACCATTGGGGGCCCAACGTCTAATGAGCAGTTCTTC.

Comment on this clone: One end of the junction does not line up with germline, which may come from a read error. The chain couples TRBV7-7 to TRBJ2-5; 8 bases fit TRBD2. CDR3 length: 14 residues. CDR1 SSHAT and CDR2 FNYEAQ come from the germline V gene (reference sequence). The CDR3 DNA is TGTGCTAGCAGCTCCGGGACTAGGGGAGAGACCCAGTACTTC. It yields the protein CASSSGTRGETQYF.

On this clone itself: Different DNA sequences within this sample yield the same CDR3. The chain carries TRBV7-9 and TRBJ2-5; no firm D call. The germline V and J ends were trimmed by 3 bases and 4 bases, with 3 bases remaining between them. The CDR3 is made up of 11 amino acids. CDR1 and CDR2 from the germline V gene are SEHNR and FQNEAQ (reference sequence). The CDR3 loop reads CASSFRETQYF. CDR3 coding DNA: TGTGCCAGCAGCTTTCGAGAGACCCAGTACTTC.

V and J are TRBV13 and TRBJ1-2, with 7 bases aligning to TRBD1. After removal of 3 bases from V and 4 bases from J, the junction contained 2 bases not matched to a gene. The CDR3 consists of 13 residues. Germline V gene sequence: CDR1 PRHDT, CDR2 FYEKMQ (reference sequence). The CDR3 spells CASSLRGPYGYTF. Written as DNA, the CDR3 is TGTGCCAGCAGCTTGAGGGGGCCCTATGGCTACACCTTC.

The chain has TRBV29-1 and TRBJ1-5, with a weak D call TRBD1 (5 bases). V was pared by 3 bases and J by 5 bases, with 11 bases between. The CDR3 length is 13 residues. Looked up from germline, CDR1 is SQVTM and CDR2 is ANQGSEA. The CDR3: CSVELQADQPQHF. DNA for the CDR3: TGCAGCGTTGAGTTACAGGCGGATCAGCCCCAGCATTTT. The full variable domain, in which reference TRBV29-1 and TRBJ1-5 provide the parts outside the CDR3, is SAVISQKPSRDICQRGTSLTIQCQVDSQVTMMFWYRQQPGQSLTLIATANQGSEATYESGFVIDKFPISRPNLTFSTLTVSNMSPEDSSIYLCSVELQADQPQHFGDGTRLSIL.

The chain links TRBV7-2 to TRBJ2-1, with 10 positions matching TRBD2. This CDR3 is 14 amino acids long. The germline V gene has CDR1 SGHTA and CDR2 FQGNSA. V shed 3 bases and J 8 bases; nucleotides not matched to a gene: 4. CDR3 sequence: CASSLSGGADEQFF. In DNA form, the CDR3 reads TGTGCCAGCAGCTTGAGCGGGGGGGCTGATGAGCAGTTCTTC. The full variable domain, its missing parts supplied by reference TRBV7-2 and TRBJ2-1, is GAGVSQSPSNKVTEKGKDVELRCDPISGHTALYWYRQSLGQGLEFLIYFQGNSAPDKSGLPSDRFSAERTGGSVSTLTIQRTQQEDSAVYLCASSLSGGADEQFFGPGTRLTVL.

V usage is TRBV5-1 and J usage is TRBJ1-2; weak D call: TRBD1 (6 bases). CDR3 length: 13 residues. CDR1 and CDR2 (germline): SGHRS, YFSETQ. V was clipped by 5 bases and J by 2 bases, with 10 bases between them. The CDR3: CASSTRGNYGYTF. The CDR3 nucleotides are TGCGCCAGCAGTACCAGGGGAAACTATGGCTACACCTTC.

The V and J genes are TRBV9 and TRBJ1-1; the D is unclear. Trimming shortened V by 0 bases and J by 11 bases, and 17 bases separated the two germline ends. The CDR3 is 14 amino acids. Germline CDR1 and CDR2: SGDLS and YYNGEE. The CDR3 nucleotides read TGTGCCAGCAGCGTAGGTCCACCCACTGAGCCTGCTTTCTTT. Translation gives CASSVGPPTEPAFF.

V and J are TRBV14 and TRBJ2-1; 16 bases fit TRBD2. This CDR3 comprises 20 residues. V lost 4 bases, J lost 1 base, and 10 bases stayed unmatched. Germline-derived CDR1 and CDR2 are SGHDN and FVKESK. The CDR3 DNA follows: TGTGCCAGCAGCCTGAGACCGGGACTAGCGGGGGGGCTTTCCTACAATGAGCAGTTCTTC. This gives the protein CASSLRPGLAGGLSYNEQFF.

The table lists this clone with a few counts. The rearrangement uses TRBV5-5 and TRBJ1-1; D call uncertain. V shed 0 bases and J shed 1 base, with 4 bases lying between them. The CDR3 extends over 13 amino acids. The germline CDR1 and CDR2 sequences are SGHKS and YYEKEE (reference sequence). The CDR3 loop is CASSLAENTEAFF. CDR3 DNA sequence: TGTGCCAGCAGCTTGGCAGAGAACACTGAAGCTTTCTTT.

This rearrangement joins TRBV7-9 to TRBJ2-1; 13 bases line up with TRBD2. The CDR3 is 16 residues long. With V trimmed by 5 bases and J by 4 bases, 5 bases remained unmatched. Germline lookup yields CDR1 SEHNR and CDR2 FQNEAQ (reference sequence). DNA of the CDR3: TGTGCCAGCAGCCCGGGGACTAGCGGGGAGTACAATGAGCAGTTCTTC. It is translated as CASSPGTSGEYNEQFF.

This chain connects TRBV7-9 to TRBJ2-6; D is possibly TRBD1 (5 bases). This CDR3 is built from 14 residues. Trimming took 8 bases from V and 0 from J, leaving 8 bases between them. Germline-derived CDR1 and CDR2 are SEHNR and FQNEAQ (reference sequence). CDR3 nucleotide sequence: TGTGCCAGCGCAACAGGCTCTGGGGCCAACGTCCTGACTTTC. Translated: CASATGSGANVLTF.

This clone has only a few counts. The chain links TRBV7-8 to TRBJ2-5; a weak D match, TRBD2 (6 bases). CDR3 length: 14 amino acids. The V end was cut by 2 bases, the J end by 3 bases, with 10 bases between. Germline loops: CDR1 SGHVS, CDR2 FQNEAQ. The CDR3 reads CASSLSGLKETQYF. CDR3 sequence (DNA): TGTGCCAGCAGCTTATCAGGACTAAAAGAGACCCAGTACTTC.

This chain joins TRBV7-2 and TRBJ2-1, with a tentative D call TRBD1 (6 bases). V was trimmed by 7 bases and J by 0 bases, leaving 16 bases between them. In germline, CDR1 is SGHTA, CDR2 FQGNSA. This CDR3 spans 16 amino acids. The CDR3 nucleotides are TGTGCCAGCACCGACCAAGGACAGACCTCCTACAATGAGCAGTTCTTC. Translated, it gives CASTDQGQTSYNEQFF.

This CDR3 is CARARGPTETQYF. The CDR3, as DNA: TGTGCCAGAGCGAGGGGGCCGACAGAGACCCAGTACTTC. The chain employs TRBV7-7 and TRBJ2-5, with 7 positions matching TRBD1. V was pared by 9 bases and J by 4 bases, with 8 bases of the junction left unmatched. The CDR3 has 13 residues. CDR1 SSHAT and CDR2 FNYEAQ come from the germline V gene (reference sequence).

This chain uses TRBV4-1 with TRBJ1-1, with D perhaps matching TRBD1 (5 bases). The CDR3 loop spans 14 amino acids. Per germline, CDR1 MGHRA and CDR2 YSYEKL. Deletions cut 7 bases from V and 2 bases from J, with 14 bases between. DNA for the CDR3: TGCGCCAGCACACTTCCGGGGGGTAACACTGAAGCTTTCTTT. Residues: CASTLPGGNTEAFF.

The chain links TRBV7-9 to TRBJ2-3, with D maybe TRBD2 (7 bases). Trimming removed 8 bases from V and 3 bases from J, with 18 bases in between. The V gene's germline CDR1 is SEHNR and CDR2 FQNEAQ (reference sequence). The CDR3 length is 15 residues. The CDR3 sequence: CASSGVGGKTDTQYF. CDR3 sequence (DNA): TGTGCCAGCTCAGGGGTCGGGGGGAAAACAGATACGCAGTATTTT. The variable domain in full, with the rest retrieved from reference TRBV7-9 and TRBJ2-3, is DTGVSQNPRHKITKRGQNVTFRCDPISEHNRLYWYRQTLGQGPEFLTYFQNEAQLEKSRLLSDRFSAERPKGSFSTLEIQRTEQGDSAMYLCASSGVGGKTDTQYFGPGTRLTVL.

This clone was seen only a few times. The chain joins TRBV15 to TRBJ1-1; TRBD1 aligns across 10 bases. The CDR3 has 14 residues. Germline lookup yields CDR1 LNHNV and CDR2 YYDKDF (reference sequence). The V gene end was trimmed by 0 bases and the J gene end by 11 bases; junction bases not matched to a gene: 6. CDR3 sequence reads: CATSRDAGQGNAFF. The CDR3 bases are TGTGCCACCAGCAGAGATGCGGGACAGGGGAATGCTTTCTTT.

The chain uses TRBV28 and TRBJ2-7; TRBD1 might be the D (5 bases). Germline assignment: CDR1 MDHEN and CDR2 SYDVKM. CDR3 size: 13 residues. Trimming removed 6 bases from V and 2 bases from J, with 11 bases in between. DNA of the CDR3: TGTGCCAGCAGAGATCCAGGGCCCTACGAGCAGTACTTC. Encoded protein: CASRDPGPYEQYF.

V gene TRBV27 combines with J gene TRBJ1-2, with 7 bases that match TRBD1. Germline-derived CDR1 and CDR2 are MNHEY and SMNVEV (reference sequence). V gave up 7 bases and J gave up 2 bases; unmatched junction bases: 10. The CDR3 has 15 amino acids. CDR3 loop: CASNTGTEINYGYTF. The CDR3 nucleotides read TGTGCCAGCAATACAGGGACAGAGATAAACTATGGCTACACCTTC.

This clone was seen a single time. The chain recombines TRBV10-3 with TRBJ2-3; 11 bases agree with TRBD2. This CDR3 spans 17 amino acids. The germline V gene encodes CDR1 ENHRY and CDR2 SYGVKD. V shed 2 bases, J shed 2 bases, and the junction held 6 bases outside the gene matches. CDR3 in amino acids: CAISEIASGGYTDTQYF. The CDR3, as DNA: TGTGCCATCAGTGAGATAGCTAGCGGGGGGTACACAGATACGCAGTATTTT.

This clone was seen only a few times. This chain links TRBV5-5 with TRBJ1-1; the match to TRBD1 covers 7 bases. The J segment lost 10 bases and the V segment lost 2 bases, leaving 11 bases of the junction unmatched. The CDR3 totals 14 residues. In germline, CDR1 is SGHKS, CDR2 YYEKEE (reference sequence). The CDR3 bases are TGTGCCAGCAGCTTCCCGGGGACAGCCAAGTCAGCTTTCTTT. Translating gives CASSFPGTAKSAFF. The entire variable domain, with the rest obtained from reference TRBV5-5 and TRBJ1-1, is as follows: DAGVTQSPTHLIKTRGQQVTLRCSPISGHKSVSWYQQVLGQGPQFIFQYYEKEERGRGNFPDRFSARQFPNYSSELNVNALLLGDSALYLCASSFPGTAKSAFFGQGTRLTVV.

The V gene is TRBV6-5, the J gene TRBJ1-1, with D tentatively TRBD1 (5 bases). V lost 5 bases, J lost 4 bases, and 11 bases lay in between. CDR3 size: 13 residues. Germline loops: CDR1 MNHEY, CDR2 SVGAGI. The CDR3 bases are TGTGCCAGCAGTCGAGTAGGGGCCACTGAAGCTTTCTTT. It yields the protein CASSRVGATEAFF.

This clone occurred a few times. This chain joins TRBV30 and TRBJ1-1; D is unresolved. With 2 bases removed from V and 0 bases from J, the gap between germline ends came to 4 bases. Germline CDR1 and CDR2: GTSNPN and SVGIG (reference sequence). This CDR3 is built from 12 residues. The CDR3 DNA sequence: TGTGCCTGGAGTCTTATGAACACTGAAGCTTTCTTT. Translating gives CAWSLMNTEAFF.